The 21 T cell receptor beta chains below come from one sample, sequenced in a study of T cell repertoires in cytomegalovirus infection (dated by TCRdb to the late 2010s). Antigens for these TCRs are unknown. The label giving this sample's treatment or condition can be read as: in vitro stimulation with specific CMV peptide epitopes to enrich CMV-specific T cells. The sequencing machine was an Illumina HiSeq 1500. TCRdb cleaned the public reads at Q25 with fastp, built clones with MiXCR and kept in-frame beta chains. Each entry is one CDR3 protein sequence, shown with its most common DNA and genes. For this sample the table gives over 55,000 distinct CDR3 sequences, of which roughly 21% were detected only once. 73% of the sample rests with the top ten. Here the sequenced sample was CD8+ T cells from cultured PBMCs, taken from culture after CMV antigen stimulation. The receptors here all came from a human donor in good health (CMV status not recorded). Some clones in this sample may be carry-over from other donors' samples.

In this sample, this clonotype turned up a few times. The rearrangement joins TRBV7-8 to TRBJ2-3, with D perhaps matching TRBD2 (7 bases). Germline V gene lookup returns CDR1 SGHVS and CDR2 FQNEAQ. The CDR3 length is 14 residues. The V end was cut by 6 bases, the J end by 4 bases, with 14 bases between. CDR3 region: CASRTGGASDTQYF. CDR3 DNA sequence: TGTGCCAGCAGGACGGGGGGCGCGTCAGATACGCAGTATTTT.

This clonotype was recorded at least ten times. The CDR3 DNA reads TGTGCCAGTAGTATCAACCCGAACACTGAAGCTTTCTTT. Translated: CASSINPNTEAFF. The chain couples TRBV19 to TRBJ1-1; no definite D call. The CDR3 spans 13 residues. Trimming left V 3 bases short and J 1 base short, with 6 bases between. The V gene's germline CDR1 is LNHDA and CDR2 SQIVND (reference sequence).

V is TRBV7-9 and J is TRBJ2-1; 8 bases line up with TRBD1. This CDR3 is built from 15 residues. V lost 5 bases and J lost 8; bases outside the gene matches: 11. Germline lookup yields CDR1 SEHNR and CDR2 FQNEAQ (reference sequence). The CDR3 sequence is CASSPGQGIADEQFF. The CDR3 bases are TGTGCCAGCAGCCCAGGACAGGGAATAGCGGATGAGCAGTTCTTC.

This chain links TRBV7-8 with TRBJ2-7; D possibly corresponds to TRBD1 (6 bases). The CDR3 is made up of 16 amino acids. V lost 1 base and J lost 1, with 14 bases in between. The germline V gene has CDR1 SGHVS and CDR2 FQNEAQ. CDR3 protein: CASSLVVRGPSYEQYF. The DNA for the CDR3 is TGTGCCAGCAGCTTAGTGGTCAGGGGCCCTTCCTACGAGCAGTACTTC.

This clonotype was counted a few times. This chain joins TRBV7-2 and TRBJ2-2; TRBD2 matches at 13 bases. CDR3 size: 19 residues. Germline V gene data show CDR1 as SGHTA and CDR2 as FQGNSA. Germline trimming cut 2 bases from V and 1 base from J; bases unmatched to any gene: 7. In DNA, the CDR3 is TGTGCCAGCAGCTTACTTCGACTAGCGGGGGGCTTGAACACCGGGGAGCTGTTTTTT. This gives the protein CASSLLRLAGGLNTGELFF.

In this sample, this clonotype turned up a few times. CDR3 in DNA: TGTGCCAGCAGCTTTAGTTGGATGGGGAACACTGAAGCTTTCTTT. Translation: CASSFSWMGNTEAFF. This chain connects TRBV11-2 to TRBJ1-1; D unresolved. The CDR3 consists of 15 residues. Trimming cost V 3 bases and J 1 base, with 12 bases left between them. The germline CDR1 and CDR2 sequences are SGHAT and FQNNGV.

This clonotype was picked up a small number of times. The chain has TRBV7-2 and TRBJ2-7; 10 bases align to TRBD1. The CDR3 has 15 amino acids. The junction had 6 bases not matched to a gene; V was cut back by 4 bases and J by 3 bases. Germline-derived CDR1 and CDR2 are SGHTA and FQGNSA. CDR3 DNA: TGTGCCAGCAGCTCACGGGACAGGGGCCTCTACGAGCAGTACTTC. This encodes CASSSRDRGLYEQYF.

The chain employs TRBV12-3 or TRBV12-4 and TRBJ2-3, with a tentative D call TRBD2 (5 bases). V was trimmed by 7 bases and J by 0 bases, leaving 14 bases between them. This CDR3 has 15 residues. CDR3 in amino acids: CASTDGDSSTDTQYF. As DNA, the CDR3 is TGTGCCAGCACCGACGGGGATTCTAGCACAGATACGCAGTATTTT.

V is TRBV5-6 and J is TRBJ1-1; D remains ambiguous. The length of the CDR3 is 16 residues. CDR1 is SGHDT and CDR2 is YYEEEE in the germline V gene. Trimming removed 0 bases at V and 3 bases at J, with 15 bases between. DNA of the CDR3: TGTGCCAGCAGCTTGGGGCAGAGAGTCATGCACACTGAAGCTTTCTTT. This sequence encodes CASSLGQRVMHTEAFF.

The chain combines TRBV7-9 with TRBJ2-5; 12 bases are a match to TRBD2. The ends lost 7 bases at V and 3 bases at J; junction bases unmatched: 3. The V gene's germline CDR1 is SEHNR and CDR2 FQNEAQ (reference sequence). This CDR3 region has 14 residues. The CDR3 sequence: CASIGLAGKETQYF. The DNA of the CDR3 is TGTGCCAGCATCGGACTAGCGGGAAAAGAGACCCAGTACTTC.

This clonotype has just a few counts. Germline and junction disagree at one end, which may indicate a read error. This chain joins TRBV12-3 or TRBV12-4 and TRBJ2-7; unclear D gene. The CDR3 is made up of 13 amino acids. CDR3 coding DNA: TGTGCCAGCAGTTTAAGGTTCACCTATGAGCAGTACTTC. Translating gives CASSLRFTYEQYF.

J is TRBJ1-1 and V is TRBV7-9; maybe TRBD1 (5 bases). CDR3 length: 16 amino acids. The germline gives CDR1 SEHNR, CDR2 FQNEAQ (reference sequence). Trimming cost V 5 bases and J 0 bases, with 16 bases left between them. The CDR3 sequence is CASSGKGWGMNTEAFF. DNA of the CDR3: TGTGCCAGCAGCGGGAAGGGTTGGGGCATGAACACTGAAGCTTTCTTT.

The chain employs TRBV6-4 and TRBJ1-4; 7 positions agree with TRBD1. V dropped 7 bases and J dropped 5; count of bases not matched to a gene: 13. CDR3 size: 16 residues. Germline CDR1 reads MRHNA; CDR2 reads SNTAGT. The CDR3 DNA reads as TGTGCCAGCACCCCCGGACTCGACAGGGACAATGAAAAACTGTTTTTT. As protein: CASTPGLDRDNEKLFF.

This clonotype was counted between two and nine times. This chain joins TRBV6-1 and TRBJ2-7; no reliable D call. Deletions cut 3 bases from V and 3 bases from J, with 12 bases between. The germline gives CDR1 MNHNS, CDR2 SASEGT. This CDR3 has 14 amino acids. CDR3 sequence reads: CASSDLGPGYEQYF. CDR3 nucleotides: TGTGCCAGCAGTGATTTGGGTCCGGGCTACGAGCAGTACTTC.

In this sample, this clonotype turned up once. V usage is TRBV27 and J usage is TRBJ2-1; tentatively, D is TRBD1 or TRBD2 (5 bases each). This CDR3 has 15 residues. Trimming pared 6 bases from V and 0 bases from J, leaving 12 bases between. Germline CDR1 is MNHEY and CDR2 is SMNVEV (reference sequence). The CDR3 nucleotides are TGTGCCAGCAGCCCCGGGACGGCCTCCTACAATGAGCAGTTCTTC. Its protein is CASSPGTASYNEQFF.

This rearrangement joins TRBV7-6 to TRBJ2-7; D possibly corresponds to TRBD2 (5 bases). Germline V gene sequence: CDR1 SGHVS, CDR2 FNYEAQ. The CDR3 covers 13 residues. V was clipped by 4 bases and J by 3 bases, with 10 bases between them. The CDR3 protein is CASSSGLGYEQYF. CDR3 in DNA: TGTGCCAGCAGCTCGGGGTTAGGCTACGAGCAGTACTTC.

In this sample, this clonotype turned up a few times. J is TRBJ1-1 and V is TRBV7-9; tentative D call: TRBD1 (5 bases). V was trimmed by 5 bases and J by 0 bases, leaving 10 bases between them. The length of the CDR3 is 14 residues. The V gene's germline CDR1 is SEHNR and CDR2 FQNEAQ (reference sequence). The CDR3 DNA follows: TGTGCCAGCAGCCCCAGGGATATGAACACTGAAGCTTTCTTT. Translated, it gives CASSPRDMNTEAFF.

The CDR3 protein is CASQRGEAEAFF. CDR3 in DNA: TGTGCCAGCCAACGCGGGGAGGCTGAAGCTTTCTTT. V gene TRBV12-3 or TRBV12-4 combines with J gene TRBJ1-1, with D unclear. The CDR3 is 12 amino acids. Trimming pared 8 bases from V and 6 bases from J, leaving 13 bases between.

This clonotype showed up just a few times. The CDR3 spells CASSILSGLPGELFF. The DNA for the CDR3 is TGTGCCAGTAGTATTCTTTCCGGGCTCCCCGGGGAGCTGTTTTTT. The J gene is TRBJ2-2, the V gene TRBV19; D not certain. The CDR3 length is 15 residues. With 3 bases removed from V and 6 bases from J, the gap between germline ends came to 14 bases. Germline loops: CDR1 LNHDA, CDR2 SQIVND (reference sequence). The variable domain in full, with the rest retrieved from reference TRBV19 and TRBJ2-2, is DGGITQSPKYLFRKEGQNVTLSCEQNLNHDAMYWYRQDPGQGLRLIYYSQIVNDFQKGDIAEGYSVSREKKESFPLTVTSAQKNPTAFYLCASSILSGLPGELFFGEGSRLTVL.

A few counts support this clonotype. The chain has TRBV12-3 or TRBV12-4 and TRBJ2-1, with D hard to call. The CDR3 is 15 residues long. The V gene lost 5 bases and the J gene lost 2 bases, with 13 bases spanning the gap. CDR3 sequence: CASSHPQEPYNEQFF. CDR3 sequence (DNA): TGTGCCAGCAGTCACCCCCAAGAGCCCTACAATGAGCAGTTCTTC.

The chain recombines TRBV28 with TRBJ2-3; TRBD2 aligns across 15 bases. CDR3 length: 19 residues. The ends lost 5 bases at V and 3 bases at J; junction bases unmatched: 12. CDR1 and CDR2 (germline): MDHEN, SYDVKM. In nucleotides, the CDR3 is TGTGCCAGCAGTCCGGGACTAGCGGGGGGTCGATGGTTGACAGATACGCAGTATTTT. Its protein product is CASSPGLAGGRWLTDTQYF.